Reported below is one T cell receptor (beta chain). Which antigen it targets is not known. No per-base quality is available; no much larger clone lies one base away. Collaborating institutions collected whole blood in K2EDTA tubes following their own protocols. For TCRbeta analysis, collaborators shipped samples as frozen whole blood, isolated PBMCs, or DNA extracted from either of those sample types. The germline V end is reduced by 5 bases and the J end by 1 base; junction bases left unmatched: 1. CDR1 and CDR2 (SEHNR, FQNEAQ) derive from the germline V gene (reference sequence). From cysteine to phenylalanine, the CDR3 is 13 amino acids long. This entry keeps only the CDR3 DNA: 39 bases, framed from base 1. The sample originates from a study of blood T cell repertoires in COVID-19 (dated by TCRdb to about 2020). Context from the whole study: Samples covering the acute and convalescent phases of COVID-19 were provided by collaborators in the United States, Italy and Spain. The material from the prospective study consisted of cDNA or gDNA derived from T cells, B-cell-depleted T cells, or PBMCs. The dataset comprised deeply sampled blood TCRbeta repertoires from subjects exposed to, actively infected with, or recovered from COVID-19. A freely available public database, intended as a resource for researchers studying the immune response to SARS-CoV-2, is where the repertoires were released. Samples were obtained from the ongoing ImmuneRACE study (first 160 participants) and from 1,254 subjects provided by 6 global collaborators. Sample metadata almost always included a de-identified subject ID, COVID-19 status, age in years and sex. Where available, HLA class I and class II types were taken from metadata supplied by the sample provider and were not determined by assay-based typing.

What the work shows at the level of the full study, not this receptor alone: The quantity of clinical and demographic metadata differed by source and by participant and was supplied without curation.

TCRbeta CDR3 regions were amplified from genomic DNA using the immunoSEQ Assay, a bias-controlled multiplex PCR. From the authors' description of their analysis: The number of nucleated cells in each sample was estimated by amplification of reference gene primers within the assay. To quantify the absolute abundance of each unique TCRbeta CDR3 rearrangement, sequence reads were collapsed and filtered. For each sample, productive Simpson clonality was calculated as the square root of Simpson's diversity index over productive rearrangements. The table comes from immuneACCESS by way of TCRdb, which keeps in-frame sequences with V and J called. Part of the clones is missing from these tables; in studies checked, under half for an unresolved V gene and the rest for unknown reasons. For V, J and clone size, that table is used; D and trimming come from the DNA. The sample data list 120,000 or so clones, and just under 80% of these were observed just once. The ten top clones hold under 20% of the sample.

Sequencing was performed on peripheral blood. The chain is made from TRBV7-9 and TRBJ1-1; 7 bases in between match TRBD1. This clonotype was obtained from a man in his fifties or sixties with active or convalescent COVID-19. The DNA reads TGTGCCAGCAGCCGGACAGGGAACACTGAAGCTTTCTTT. Its translation is CASSRTGNTEAFF.